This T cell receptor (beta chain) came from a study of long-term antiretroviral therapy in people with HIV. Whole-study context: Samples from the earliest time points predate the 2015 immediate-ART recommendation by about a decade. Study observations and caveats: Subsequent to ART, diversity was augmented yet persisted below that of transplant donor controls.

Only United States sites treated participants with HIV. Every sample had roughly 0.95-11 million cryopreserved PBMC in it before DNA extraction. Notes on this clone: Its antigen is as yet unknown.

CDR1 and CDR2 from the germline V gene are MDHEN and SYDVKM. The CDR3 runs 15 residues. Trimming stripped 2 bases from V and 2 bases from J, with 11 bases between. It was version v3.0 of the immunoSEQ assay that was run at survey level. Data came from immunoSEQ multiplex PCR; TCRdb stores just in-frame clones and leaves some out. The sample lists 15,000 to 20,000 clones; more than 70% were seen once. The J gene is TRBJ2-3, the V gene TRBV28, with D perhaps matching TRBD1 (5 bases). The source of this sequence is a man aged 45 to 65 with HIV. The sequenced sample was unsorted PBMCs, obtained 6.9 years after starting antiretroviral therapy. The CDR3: CASSLEDTSTDTQYF. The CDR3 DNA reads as TGTGCCAGCAGTTTAGAGGACACCTCCACAGATACGCAGTATTTT.